Listed here are 8 T cell receptor beta chains from one sample, sequenced in a study of shared clonotypes between healthy human individuals. The protocol was immunoSEQ multiplex PCR, while the TCRdb copy is restricted to in-frame clones and leaves out a portion. The sample shows under 600,000 clones, roughly 95% of them seen only once. Sequenced: naive CD4+ T cells sorted from blood. Subset indicated: CD45RA+ positively selected. All receptors derive from a woman aged 25 to 45 in good health.

The chain carries TRBV18 and TRBJ2-3; a weak D match, TRBD1 (6 bases). The V gene lost 1 base and the J gene lost 2 bases, with 13 bases spanning the gap. The length of the CDR3 is 16 residues. Germline V gene sequence: CDR1 KGHSH, CDR2 LQKENI. The CDR3 loop reads CASSPRKQGNTDTQYF. The DNA for the CDR3 is TGTGCCAGCTCACCACGGAAACAGGGAAACACAGATACGCAGTATTTT.

J is TRBJ2-4 and V is TRBV28; D may be TRBD2 (5 bases). The V and J ends lost 1 base and 6 bases respectively, with 16 bases between them. The CDR3 has 16 residues. Germline-derived CDR1 and CDR2 are MDHEN and SYDVKM. CDR3 in amino acids: CASSLYVWQSGNIQYF. The CDR3 DNA reads TGTGCCAGCAGTTTATACGTTTGGCAGAGCGGAAACATTCAGTACTTC.

The J gene is TRBJ2-3, the V gene TRBV7-2; D is perhaps TRBD2 (6 bases). V gave up 2 bases and J gave up 0 bases, with 9 bases separating them. Germline CDR1 SGHTA, CDR2 FQGNSA. This CDR3 has 15 amino acids. The CDR3 region has the DNA TGTGCCAGCAGCTTACAGGCGGGAAGCACAGATACGCAGTATTTT. Protein sequence: CASSLQAGSTDTQYF.

The chain uses TRBV5-8 and TRBJ2-5; TRBD1 matches at 8 bases. The length of the CDR3 is 17 residues. Germline values: CDR1 SGHTS, CDR2 YDEGEE. V shed 0 bases and J 5 bases; nucleotides not matched to a gene: 12. CDR3: CASSLGFRRGLTETQYF. As DNA, the CDR3 is TGTGCCAGCAGCTTGGGATTCCGCAGGGGGCTAACTGAGACCCAGTACTTC. The variable domain in full, with the rest retrieved from reference TRBV5-8 and TRBJ2-5, is EAGVTQSPTHLIKTRGQQATLRCSPISGHTSVYWYQQALGLGLQFLLWYDEGEERNRGNFPPRFSGRQFPNYSSELNVNALELEDSALYLCASSLGFRRGLTETQYFGPGTRLLVL.

This chain links TRBV7-9 with TRBJ1-2; the D is unclear. The V end was cut by 1 base, the J end by 4 bases, with 7 bases between. This CDR3 is 13 amino acids long. Germline loops: CDR1 SEHNR, CDR2 FQNEAQ (reference sequence). The CDR3 bases are TGTGCCAGCAGCTTAGAGTCCTCCTATGGCTACACCTTC. It specifies CASSLESSYGYTF.

The chain employs TRBV27 and TRBJ1-2, with 12 bases fitting TRBD1. Trimming took 5 bases from V and 4 from J; bases not matched to a gene: 11. The CDR3 covers 17 residues. CDR1 and CDR2 from the germline V gene are MNHEY and SMNVEV (reference sequence). The CDR3 DNA sequence: TGTGCCAGCAGTAATTACCGGGACAGGGGGCGGACCTATGGCTACACCTTC. This translates into CASSNYRDRGRTYGYTF.

The chain has TRBV15 and TRBJ1-5; 10 bases line up with TRBD1. The J segment lost 3 bases and the V segment lost 5 bases, leaving 7 bases of the junction unmatched. This CDR3 contains 16 residues. Germline V gene data show CDR1 as LNHNV and CDR2 as YYDKDF (reference sequence). CDR3 loop: CATSGGTGVSNQPQHF. The CDR3, as DNA: TGTGCCACCAGCGGCGGGACAGGGGTTTCCAATCAGCCCCAGCATTTT.

The V and J genes are TRBV11-2 and TRBJ2-3; D unclear. V was clipped by 5 bases and J by 7 bases, with 16 bases between them. The CDR3 is 14 amino acids. Per germline, CDR1 SGHAT and CDR2 FQNNGV. CDR3 DNA: TGTGCCAGCAGCCTACCGACGGAGCCTAATACGCAGTATTTT. This codes for CASSLPTEPNTQYF.